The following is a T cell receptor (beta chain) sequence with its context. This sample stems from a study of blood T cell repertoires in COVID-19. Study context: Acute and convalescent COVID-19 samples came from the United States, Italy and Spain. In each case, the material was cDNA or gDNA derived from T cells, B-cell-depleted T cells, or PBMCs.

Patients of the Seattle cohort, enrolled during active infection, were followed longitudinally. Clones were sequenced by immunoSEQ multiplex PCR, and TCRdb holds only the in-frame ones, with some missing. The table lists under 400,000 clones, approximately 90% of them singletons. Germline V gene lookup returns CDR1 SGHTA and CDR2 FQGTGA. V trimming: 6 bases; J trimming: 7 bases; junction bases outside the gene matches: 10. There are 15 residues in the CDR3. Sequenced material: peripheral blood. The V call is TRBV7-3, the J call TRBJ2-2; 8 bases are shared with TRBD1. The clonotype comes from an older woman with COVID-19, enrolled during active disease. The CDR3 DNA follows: TGTGCCAGCAGTCCTAACCGACAGGGGTTCGGGGAGCTGTTTTTT. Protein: CASSPNRQGFGELFF.